These 12 T cell receptor beta chains were all obtained from the same sample, sequenced in a study of blood T cell repertoires in COVID-19. The table came from immunoSEQ multiplex PCR; TCRdb's copy has only in-frame clones and leaves some out. The sample carries about 210,000 clones, approximately 84% recorded once. The sample consisted of peripheral blood. The source of these receptors is a woman aged 45-65 years with active or convalescent COVID-19.

This chain connects TRBV27 to TRBJ2-2, with 10 bases identical to TRBD1. Trimming took 8 bases from V and 4 from J; bases not matched to a gene: 7. Germline assignment: CDR1 MNHEY and CDR2 SMNVEV (reference sequence). This CDR3 is built from 15 residues. The DNA of the CDR3 is TGTGCCAGCGTCTGGACAGGGGGTTCCACCGGGGAGCTGTTTTTT. Protein: CASVWTGGSTGELFF.

This chain links TRBV6-5 with TRBJ2-5; 8 bases match TRBD1. The CDR3 is made up of 14 amino acids. With 5 bases clipped from V and 2 bases from J, the junction kept 4 bases outside the gene matches. In germline, CDR1 is MNHEY, CDR2 SVGAGI. CDR3: CASSTTGGQETQYF. The CDR3 region has the DNA TGTGCCAGCAGTACCACAGGGGGACAAGAGACCCAGTACTTC.

V gene TRBV19 combines with J gene TRBJ1-1; D is unresolved. This CDR3 spans 13 amino acids. Germline CDR1 and CDR2: LNHDA and SQIVND (reference sequence). Deletions cut 9 bases from V and 0 bases from J, with 11 bases between. The CDR3 DNA reads as TGTGCCAGCCGGCAGGCTATGAACACTGAAGCTTTCTTT. Amino acids: CASRQAMNTEAFF.

The CDR3 DNA reads as TGTGCCAGTACCAGTTCCTCCTCTGGGGCCAACGTCCTGACTTTC. It translates to CASTSSSSGANVLTF. The chain links TRBV19 to TRBJ2-6; no definite D call. The V gene lost 7 bases and the J gene lost 0 bases, with 10 bases spanning the gap. The germline V gene has CDR1 LNHDA and CDR2 SQIVND (reference sequence). This CDR3 is 15 amino acids long.

V and J are TRBV5-1 and TRBJ2-3; 8 bases fit TRBD1. The CDR3 covers 16 residues. Germline V gene sequence: CDR1 SGHRS, CDR2 YFSETQ. The junction had 11 bases not matched to a gene; V was cut back by 3 bases and J by 5 bases. The CDR3 nucleotides are TGCGCCAGCAGCTCTCCCTCAGGGGGCGCTTTAGATACGCAGTATTTT. The encoded protein is CASSSPSGGALDTQYF.

This clone has a handful of counts. The chain links TRBV20-1 to TRBJ1-1, with unresolved D. The V end was cut by 3 bases, the J end by 0 bases, with 14 bases between. The CDR3 has 15 amino acids. Per germline, CDR1 DFQATT and CDR2 SNEGSKA (reference sequence). CDR3 sequence: CSASPARTVNTEAFF. CDR3 in DNA: TGCAGTGCTAGTCCGGCCCGCACAGTGAACACTGAAGCTTTCTTT.

This clone was detected once. The genes are TRBV12-3 or TRBV12-4 and TRBJ1-2, with a tentative D call TRBD1 (5 bases). Trimming pared 4 bases from V and 8 bases from J, leaving 14 bases between. CDR3 size: 13 residues. The CDR3 sequence is CASSWTSLKGYTF. The CDR3 nucleotides read TGTGCCAGCAGTTGGACATCCCTGAAGGGCTACACCTTC.

The genes are TRBV9 and TRBJ2-5; the match to TRBD2 covers 12 bases. V lost 2 bases to trimming and J lost 11 bases; unmatched junction nucleotides: 4. Germline V gene sequence: CDR1 SGDLS, CDR2 YYNGEE. This CDR3 spans 13 amino acids. In DNA, the CDR3 is TGTGCCAGCAGCGTTGGACTAGCGGGGAGACAGTACTTC. Translated, it gives CASSVGLAGRQYF.

CDR3 sequence: CASSRRGSSGKEETQYF. The CDR3 region has the DNA TGTGCCAGCTCCCGCCGGGGGAGTAGCGGCAAAGAAGAGACCCAGTACTTC. This chain connects TRBV18 to TRBJ2-5, with a tentative D call TRBD2 (6 bases). The V end was cut by 6 bases, the J end by 3 bases, with 23 bases between. Germline CDR1 KGHSH, CDR2 LQKENI. There are 17 residues in the CDR3.

V and J are TRBV10-3 and TRBJ2-1, with 13 bases fitting TRBD2. The junction had 5 bases not matched to a gene; V was cut back by 4 bases and J by 8 bases. The V gene's germline CDR1 is ENHRY and CDR2 SYGVKD. There are 15 residues in the CDR3. This CDR3 is CAISATSGRGYEQFF. The CDR3 DNA is TGTGCCATCAGTGCTACTAGCGGGAGGGGATATGAGCAGTTCTTC.

The chain has TRBV2 and TRBJ1-4, with D perhaps matching TRBD1 (5 bases). Germline assignment: CDR1 SNHLY and CDR2 FYNNEI. Trimming took off 2 bases at V and 7 bases at J, with 14 bases between the two ends. This CDR3 comprises 15 residues. This chain's CDR3 is CASSERPRGGEKLFF. The DNA for the CDR3 is TGTGCCAGCAGTGAAAGACCCCGGGGGGGTGAAAAACTGTTTTTT.

The gene calls are TRBV6-5 and TRBJ1-1, with 9 positions matching TRBD1. The CDR3 covers 14 residues. CDR1 MNHEY and CDR2 SVGAGI come from the germline V gene. V lost 3 bases, J lost 7 bases, and 6 bases stayed unmatched. The CDR3 nucleotides are TGTGCCAGCAGTTATCTGACAGGGGGGGGTGAAGCTTTCTTT. It codes for CASSYLTGGGEAFF.